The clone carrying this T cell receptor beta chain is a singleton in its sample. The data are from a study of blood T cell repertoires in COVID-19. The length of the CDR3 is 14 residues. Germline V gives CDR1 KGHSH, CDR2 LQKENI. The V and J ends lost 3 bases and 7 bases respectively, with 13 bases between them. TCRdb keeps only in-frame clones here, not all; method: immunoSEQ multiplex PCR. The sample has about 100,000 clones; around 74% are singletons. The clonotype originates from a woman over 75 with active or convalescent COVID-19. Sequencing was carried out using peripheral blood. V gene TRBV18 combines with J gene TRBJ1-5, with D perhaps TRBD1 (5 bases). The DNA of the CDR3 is TGTGCCAGCTCACCTGACAGAGTAAGGCAGCCCCAGCATTTT. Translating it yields CASSPDRVRQPQHF. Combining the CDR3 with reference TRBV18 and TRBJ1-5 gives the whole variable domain NAGVMQNPRHLVRRRGQEARLRCSPMKGHSHVYWYRQLPEEGLKFMVYLQKENIIDESGMPKERFSAEFPKEGPSILRIQQVVRGDSAAYFCASSPDRVRQPQHFGDGTRLSIL.